The 15 T cell receptor beta chains below all came from one sample that was sequenced in a study of blood T cell repertoires in COVID-19. The data were produced by immunoSEQ multiplex PCR, yet TCRdb's version contains in-frame clones alone and is incomplete. The table shows under 150,000 clones, with almost 85% occurring only once. The specimen sequenced was peripheral blood. These receptors originate from a human donor in a cohort sampled during active COVID-19.

The CDR3 here is CASSSQGLAGGRNTQYF. In nucleotides, the CDR3 is TGTGCCAGCAGCTCGCAGGGACTAGCGGGGGGGCGAAATACGCAGTATTTT. The chain carries TRBV7-9 and TRBJ2-3, with 16 bases that match TRBD2. The CDR3 length is 17 residues. Trimming at V came to 4 bases and at J to 7 bases, leaving 8 bases not matched to a gene. Germline V gene lookup returns CDR1 SEHNR and CDR2 FQNEAQ (reference sequence). Variable domain in full (rest from reference TRBV7-9 and TRBJ2-3): DTGVSQNPRHKITKRGQNVTFRCDPISEHNRLYWYRQTLGQGPEFLTYFQNEAQLEKSRLLSDRFSAERPKGSFSTLEIQRTEQGDSAMYLCASSSQGLAGGRNTQYFGPGTRLTVL.

The V call is TRBV5-5, the J call TRBJ2-3; 14 positions match TRBD2. The CDR3 covers 17 residues. Germline V gene lookup returns CDR1 SGHKS and CDR2 YYEKEE (reference sequence). Trimming took 0 bases from V and 5 from J; bases not matched to a gene: 5. The CDR3 region is CASSLEGLAGEGDTQYF. The CDR3 DNA reads as TGTGCCAGCAGCTTGGAGGGACTAGCGGGGGAGGGAGATACGCAGTATTTT.

The gene calls are TRBV6-5 and TRBJ2-7; D unresolved. The germline gives CDR1 MNHEY, CDR2 SVGAGI. V was cut by 6 bases and J by 5 bases, with 14 bases left in between. The CDR3 is 13 amino acids. The CDR3 region has the DNA TGTGCCAGCAGACGGATCCCCGAGGACGAGCAGTACTTC. The encoded protein is CASRRIPEDEQYF.

The CDR3 bases are TGTGCCAGTCATTCTCGAGGCAACTATGGCTACACCTTC. Translating it yields CASHSRGNYGYTF. This chain uses TRBV6-5 with TRBJ1-2; unclear D gene. The CDR3 totals 13 residues. V lost 9 bases, J lost 2 bases, and 13 bases lay in between. CDR1 is MNHEY and CDR2 is SVGAGI in the germline V gene.

This clone has just a few counts. The CDR3: CASSERADREETQYF. CDR3 DNA sequence: TGTGCCAGCAGTGAAAGGGCTGACAGAGAAGAGACCCAGTACTTC. The chain is built from TRBV6-1 and TRBJ2-5; D may be TRBD1 (5 bases). V lost 2 bases and J lost 3, with 13 bases in between. The germline V gene has CDR1 MNHNS and CDR2 SASEGT. This CDR3 is 15 amino acids long.

CDR3: CASSFTLGSSYEQYF. For the CDR3, the DNA is TGCGCCAGCAGCTTTACGCTAGGGAGCTCCTACGAGCAGTACTTC. This rearrangement joins TRBV5-1 to TRBJ2-7; D is possibly TRBD2 (5 bases). Trimming shortened V by 2 bases and J by 0 bases, and 12 bases separated the two germline ends. Germline lookup yields CDR1 SGHRS and CDR2 YFSETQ. This CDR3 is built from 15 residues.

The rearrangement links TRBV3-1 (or the pseudogene TRBV3-2) to TRBJ2-7; 7 positions agree with TRBD1. Germline V gene sequence: CDR1 LGHDT, CDR2 YNNKEL (reference sequence). This CDR3 has 14 residues. The junction had 7 bases not matched to a gene; V was cut back by 3 bases and J by 5 bases. CDR3 in amino acids: CASSQYDRAHEQYF. CDR3 nucleotide sequence: TGTGCCAGCAGCCAGTACGACAGGGCCCACGAGCAGTACTTC.

The V and J genes are TRBV6-5 and TRBJ2-1; TRBD2 might be the D (5 bases). V lost 6 bases and J 1 base, leaving 13 bases between the germline ends. The CDR3 runs 15 residues. CDR1 and CDR2 (germline): MNHEY, SVGAGI. The CDR3 DNA follows: TGTGCCAGCAGCATGAAAAGCGGATCCTACAATGAGCAGTTCTTC. This codes for CASSMKSGSYNEQFF.

The chain combines TRBV4-1 with TRBJ2-7; 8 bases fit TRBD1. The germline CDR1 and CDR2 sequences are MGHRA and YSYEKL. After removal of 7 bases from V and 4 bases from J, the junction contained 9 bases not matched to a gene. The CDR3 is 14 amino acids. The CDR3 loop is CASMPGTGSYEQYF. The CDR3 nucleotides are TGCGCCAGCATGCCCGGGACAGGTTCATACGAGCAGTACTTC.

This clone was counted a few times. The chain uses TRBV19 and TRBJ1-3; D call uncertain. V lost 7 bases to trimming and J lost 2 bases, with 9 bases between them. CDR1 LNHDA and CDR2 SQIVND come from the germline V gene (reference sequence). The length of the CDR3 is 13 residues. The CDR3 DNA is TGTGCCAGTAAGGAGACGGCTGGAAACACCATATATTTT. Its protein is CASKETAGNTIYF.

The chain joins TRBV10-3 to TRBJ2-2, with a possible D match to TRBD1 (5 bases). The CDR3 consists of 15 residues. Trimming pared 7 bases from V and 0 bases from J, leaving 12 bases between. The germline V gene has CDR1 ENHRY and CDR2 SYGVKD. The CDR3 loop is CAITADKTNTGELFF. DNA for the CDR3: TGTGCCATCACTGCGGACAAGACGAACACCGGGGAGCTGTTTTTT.

The chain joins TRBV5-4 to TRBJ2-5, with a possible D match to TRBD1 (6 bases). The CDR3 totals 13 residues. Germline V CDR1 and CDR2: SGHNT, YYREEE (reference sequence). Trimming took 5 bases from V and 0 from J, leaving 8 bases between them. The CDR3 coding sequence is TGTGCCAGCAGACAGGGAAACCAAGAGACCCAGTACTTC. This gives the protein CASRQGNQETQYF.

The J gene is TRBJ1-2, the V gene TRBV27; 11 bases fit TRBD1. V was clipped by 4 bases and J by 3 bases; unmatched bases: 10. CDR1 and CDR2 from the germline V gene are MNHEY and SMNVEV (reference sequence). The CDR3 extends over 17 amino acids. The CDR3 DNA reads as TGTGCCAGCAGTTCGACGGACAGGGGGCATGTCTACTATGGCTACACCTTC. Residues: CASSSTDRGHVYYGYTF.

V usage is TRBV15 and J usage is TRBJ2-5, with D maybe TRBD2 (5 bases). V lost 5 bases, J lost 0 bases, and 16 bases lay in between. CDR1 and CDR2 from the germline V gene are LNHNV and YYDKDF (reference sequence). CDR3 size: 16 residues. The CDR3 loop is CATSPRTAAYQETQYF. The CDR3 DNA is TGTGCCACCAGCCCTCGGACTGCCGCGTACCAAGAGACCCAGTACTTC.

The V and J genes are TRBV5-1 and TRBJ2-1; tentative D call: TRBD1 (5 bases). Per germline, CDR1 SGHRS and CDR2 YFSETQ. This CDR3 region has 14 residues. Deletions cut 0 bases from V and 5 bases from J, with 9 bases between. CDR3 DNA: TGCGCCAGCAGCTTGGGACAGCCGGACAATGAGCAGTTCTTC. It translates to CASSLGQPDNEQFF.